Sequencing of this T cell receptor beta chain was carried out in a study of T cells expressing NK-cell markers. Study-level background: Repertoire data for TCR beta were derived from sorted T cells (CD3+CD56+NKG2C+, CD3+CD56+NKG2C- and CD3+CD56-NKG2C+). Of eight sequenced donors, seven were HCMV-seropositive and one HCMV-seronegative. Study outcomes and limitations: These clonotypes additionally ranked first within the CD3+CD56-NKG2C+ fraction of a handful of donors.

The length of the CDR3 is 17 residues. Germline V gives CDR1 MNHEY, CDR2 SMNVEV (reference sequence). Scientists made TCR beta cDNA using 5'RACE template switching with UMIs. TCRdb re-analyzed the 5' RACE reads; it lists each CDR3 protein once, without DNA. This sample's clone table lists about 540,000 distinct CDR3 sequences. Details on this clonotype: The antigen is not known.

Sequencing was performed on blood T cells: a sorted CD56 or NKG2C T cell subset, CD4+ or CD8+ T cells, or bulk PBMC T cells (not recorded which). The chain recombines TRBV27 with TRBJ2-1; TCRdb gives TRBD2 as the D gene, but with no DNA this cannot be confirmed. The sequence derives from a man younger than 30 in good health. CDR3 region: CASSTPERTSGNNEQFF.